This T cell receptor beta chain comes out of a study of PD-1 blockade in classical Hodgkin lymphoma. The study, taken as a whole, reports: By cycle point C4D1, TCR diversity had risen significantly in CD4+ cells (but not CD8+ cells). Patients newly diagnosed and complete responders had comparable baseline diversity. Reported findings placed baseline TCR diversity lower in newly diagnosed patients (compared with healthy donors).

Regarding this clone: Its antigen is currently unknown.

The table came from immunoSEQ multiplex PCR; TCRdb's copy has only in-frame clones and leaves some out. The sample lists over 20,000 clones; 75% to 85% were seen once. This CDR3 contains 14 residues. The V segment lost 6 bases and the J segment 2 bases; nucleotides outside the gene matches: 7. From germline, CDR1 is SQVTM and CDR2 ANQGSEA. Brentuximab vedotin exposure varied among the patients, all of whom had relapsed after autologous stem cell transplantation. Classification of best responses gave complete response, partial response or progressive disease. The sample consisted of peripheral blood mononuclear cells (PBMCs), taken before the second cycle of nivolumab. The chain couples TRBV29-1 to TRBJ2-3; 8 nucleotides line up with TRBD2. This receptor was taken from a human donor with classical Hodgkin lymphoma. CDR3 protein: CSVTRGGPTDTQYF. The CDR3 DNA sequence: TGCAGCGTGACACGCGGGGGGCCCACAGATACGCAGTATTTT.